The 11 T cell receptor beta chains below all came from one sample that was sequenced in a study of shared clonotypes between healthy human individuals. Produced via immunoSEQ multiplex PCR; TCRdb's table is partial and in-frame only. This table has 800,000 to 1,200,000 clones, around 78% appearing once. Sequenced input: memory CD4+ T cells from PBMCs. Subset described: CD45RA-negative fraction. Receptors were obtained from a young man in good health. Some clones in this sample may be carry-over from other donors' samples.

V is TRBV4-1 and J is TRBJ2-5, with 9 bases that match TRBD1. The trim removed 1 base at V and 1 base at J, leaving 7 bases unmatched. In germline, CDR1 is MGHRA, CDR2 YSYEKL. The CDR3 totals 17 residues. The CDR3 loop is CASSQAHNRGPQETQYF. The CDR3 DNA sequence: TGCGCCAGCAGCCAAGCCCATAACAGGGGGCCCCAAGAGACCCAGTACTTC.

This clone was seen many times. The CDR3 here is CASSRGTAEIYGYTF. The DNA for the CDR3 is TGTGCCAGCAGCCGCGGGACAGCGGAGATCTATGGCTACACCTTC. The chain has TRBV7-9 and TRBJ1-2, with TRBD1 identical over 7 bases. Germline V gene sequence: CDR1 SEHNR, CDR2 FQNEAQ (reference sequence). Trimming removed 5 bases from V and 4 bases from J; junction bases left unmatched: 10. CDR3 length: 15 residues.

J is TRBJ1-2 and V is TRBV6-1, with 7 nucleotides matching TRBD1. V was clipped by 6 bases and J by 5 bases; unmatched bases: 6. Germline values: CDR1 MNHNS, CDR2 SASEGT. CDR3 length: 13 residues. CDR3 region: CASRRTGRYGYTF. Written as DNA, the CDR3 is TGTGCCAGCAGGCGGACAGGACGTTATGGCTACACCTTC.

The chain joins TRBV13 to TRBJ2-1, with D possibly matching TRBD2 (6 bases). The CDR3 contains 16 residues. Germline CDR1 reads PRHDT; CDR2 reads FYEKMQ (reference sequence). The germline V and J ends were trimmed by 1 base and 3 bases, with 13 bases remaining between them. CDR3 DNA: TGTGCCAGCAGCTTAGTGGGTAGCGGACTCTACAATGAGCAGTTCTTC. Its protein product is CASSLVGSGLYNEQFF.

The chain joins TRBV4-3 to TRBJ1-2; D uncertain. The germline V gene has CDR1 LGHNA and CDR2 YSLEER. This CDR3 region has 13 residues. The V gene lost 1 base and the J gene lost 6 bases, with 9 bases spanning the gap. In nucleotides, the CDR3 is TGCGCCAGCAGCCAAGGAATAGCGGATGGCTACACCTTC. As protein: CASSQGIADGYTF.

The rearrangement links TRBV29-1 to TRBJ1-2; TRBD1 agrees at 7 bases. Looked up from germline, CDR1 is SQVTM and CDR2 is ANQGSEA. The junction had 6 bases not matched to a gene; V was cut back by 5 bases and J by 3 bases. The CDR3 spans 13 residues. Written as DNA, the CDR3 is TGCAGCGTTCTTCCGGGACAGTACTATGGCTACACCTTC. Translation: CSVLPGQYYGYTF.

The CDR3 is CASSEFRGGTDTQYF. The CDR3 bases are TGTGCCAGCAGTGAATTTCGGGGAGGGACAGATACGCAGTATTTT. This chain joins TRBV2 and TRBJ2-3; 7 nucleotides match TRBD2. The CDR3 sequence is 15 residues long. The germline V gene encodes CDR1 SNHLY and CDR2 FYNNEI. With V trimmed by 2 bases and J by 3 bases, 5 bases remained unmatched.

The chain couples TRBV12-5 to TRBJ2-1, with D perhaps TRBD2 (6 bases). This CDR3 has 21 amino acids. Looked up from germline, CDR1 is LGHNT and CDR2 is FRNRAP. V was cut by 0 bases and J by 0 bases, with 24 bases left in between. The CDR3 nucleotides read TGTGCTAGTGGTTTGGTACGACGGGGCGGGATATTATCGAGCTCCTACAATGAGCAGTTCTTC. Amino acids: CASGLVRRGGILSSSYNEQFF.

The rearrangement uses TRBV27 and TRBJ2-5; 14 nucleotides align to TRBD2. Germline V gives CDR1 MNHEY, CDR2 SMNVEV (reference sequence). CDR3 length: 19 residues. V lost 4 bases, J lost 4 bases, and 14 bases stayed unmatched. The CDR3 is CASSSYRSQTSGRGETQYF. DNA for the CDR3: TGTGCCAGCAGTTCTTATCGTTCACAGACTAGCGGGAGGGGAGAGACCCAGTACTTC.

This clone occurred a few times. Other DNA sequences in this sample translate to the same CDR3. The chain has TRBV7-3 and TRBJ1-1; tentative D call: TRBD1 (5 bases). This CDR3 is 13 amino acids long. Trimming shortened V by 5 bases and J by 1 base, and 8 bases separated the two germline ends. CDR1 is SGHTA and CDR2 is FQGTGA in the germline V gene. CDR3 in amino acids: CASSEQENTEAFF. Written as DNA, the CDR3 is TGTGCCAGCAGCGAACAGGAGAACACTGAAGCTTTCTTT.

The chain carries TRBV28 and TRBJ1-1; D unclear. There are 13 residues in the CDR3. Trimming removed 7 bases at V and 0 bases at J, with 9 bases between. Per the germline V gene, CDR1 is MDHEN and CDR2 is SYDVKM. CDR3 protein: CASITLMNTEAFF. Written as DNA, the CDR3 is TGTGCCAGCATAACGCTCATGAACACTGAAGCTTTCTTT.